This entry concerns a single T cell receptor beta chain. Its target is unknown. The data are from a study of T cells after yellow fever vaccination. Study-level results: Detected again after the booster were most primary-vaccination clones, at 96% CD4 and about 90% CD8.

The CDR3 extends over 12 amino acids. Trimming stripped 5 bases from V and 3 bases from J, with 11 bases between. Germline values: CDR1 DFQATT, CDR2 SNEGSKA (reference sequence). TCRdb used MiXCR to reprocess the 5' RACE reads, holding one entry per CDR3 protein. The sample carries 100,000 to 150,000 distinct CDR3 sequences, about 16% recorded once. The source material was CD8+ T cells sorted from PBMCs, sampled 5 days after the yellow fever booster vaccination. This chain uses TRBV20-1 with TRBJ2-7; TRBD1 is a possible D gene (6 bases). The origin of this receptor is a man between 18 and 35 years old who received the YFV17D yellow fever vaccine. Written as DNA, the CDR3 is TGCAGTGCTCGACAGGATTACTACGAGCAGTACTTC. Translation: CSARQDYYEQYF.